This entry lists 20 T cell receptor beta chains sequenced from one sample in a study of shared clonotypes between healthy human individuals. Sequencing was performed with immunoSEQ multiplex PCR; in TCRdb, only in-frame clones are kept and a portion is missing. The table lists 950,000 to 1,300,000 clones, approximately 70% of them singletons, with approximately 1.5% in the top ten. Sequenced: memory CD4+ T cells sorted from blood. The subset is: CD45RA-negative fraction. Every receptor here comes from a man between 18 and 35 years old in good health.

The CDR3 sequence: CASSSEGGELFF. The CDR3 DNA reads TGTGCCAGCAGTTCAGAGGGCGGGGAGCTGTTTTTT. This chain connects TRBV2 to TRBJ2-2; perhaps TRBD2 as D (5 bases). The CDR3 has 12 amino acids. Germline-derived CDR1 and CDR2 are SNHLY and FYNNEI. V shed 5 bases and J shed 7 bases, with 8 bases lying between them.

This clone was recorded only once. This chain joins TRBV5-4 and TRBJ1-2; weak D call: TRBD1 (6 bases). The CDR3 length is 13 residues. The V and J ends lost 5 bases and 8 bases respectively, with 16 bases between them. CDR1 is SGHNT and CDR2 is YYREEE in the germline V gene (reference sequence). The CDR3 DNA reads as TGTGCCAGCAGTAAGAAGGTTCAGGGGGGCTACACCTTC. Translating it yields CASSKKVQGGYTF.

V gene TRBV27 combines with J gene TRBJ2-2, with D tentatively TRBD1 (6 bases). This CDR3 is 14 amino acids long. Between the trimmed V and J ends, which lost 6 bases and 4 bases, there was a span of 12 bases. Germline values: CDR1 MNHEY, CDR2 SMNVEV (reference sequence). The CDR3 DNA follows: TGTGCCAGCAGGGCCGACAGGATCACCGGGGAGCTGTTTTTT. Translating gives CASRADRITGELFF.

J is TRBJ1-4 and V is TRBV28, with 7 bases that match TRBD1. Unmatched junction bases numbered 4, after V lost 5 bases and J lost 4 bases. The germline gives CDR1 MDHEN, CDR2 SYDVKM. The CDR3 is made up of 14 amino acids. CDR3 loop: CASSSRDSNEKLFF. The CDR3 DNA is TGTGCCAGCAGTAGCCGGGACAGTAATGAAAAACTGTTTTTT. Full variable domain (rest looked up from reference TRBV28 and TRBJ1-4): DVKVTQSSRYLVKRTGEKVFLECVQDMDHENMFWYRQDPGLGLRLIYFSYDVKMKEKGDIPEGYSVSREKKERFSLILESASTNQTSMYLCASSSRDSNEKLFFGSGTQLSVL.

J is TRBJ2-1 and V is TRBV19; TRBD1 aligns across 8 bases. This CDR3 is built from 15 residues. After removal of 5 bases from V and 9 bases from J, the junction contained 12 bases not matched to a gene. Looked up from germline, CDR1 is LNHDA and CDR2 is SQIVND (reference sequence). Here the CDR3 DNA reads TGTGCCAGTAGTTTCAGGGGGCCAAGTCAACCTGAGCAGTTCTTC. This translates into CASSFRGPSQPEQFF. The full variable domain, rest sourced from reference TRBV19 and TRBJ2-1, is DGGITQSPKYLFRKEGQNVTLSCEQNLNHDAMYWYRQDPGQGLRLIYYSQIVNDFQKGDIAEGYSVSREKKESFPLTVTSAQKNPTAFYLCASSFRGPSQPEQFFGPGTRLTVL.

This sequence joins TRBV2 and TRBJ2-1; the D is unclear. V lost 2 bases and J 6 bases, leaving 5 bases between the germline ends. The CDR3 runs to 12 residues. CDR1 SNHLY and CDR2 FYNNEI come from the germline V gene. This CDR3 reads CASSEYLNEQFF. CDR3 sequence (DNA): TGTGCCAGCAGTGAATATCTCAATGAGCAGTTCTTC.

The rearrangement joins TRBV5-1 to TRBJ2-3; the D gene is possibly TRBD1 (5 bases). This CDR3 is built from 16 residues. V lost 4 bases, J lost 0 bases, and 15 bases lay in between. Per germline, CDR1 SGHRS and CDR2 YFSETQ. CDR3 coding DNA: TGCGCCAGCAGCCCAAGGGGCCCGTCTAGCACAGATACGCAGTATTTT. Protein: CASSPRGPSSTDTQYF.

The chain is built from TRBV5-1 and TRBJ2-1; either TRBD1 or TRBD2 may supply D (5 bases each). Germline V CDR1 and CDR2: SGHRS, YFSETQ. V gave up 5 bases and J gave up 9 bases, with 15 bases separating them. This CDR3 contains 13 residues. DNA for the CDR3: TGCGCCAGCAGTCGGGACCTCTTTGGTGAGCAGTTCTTC. It translates to CASSRDLFGEQFF.

J is TRBJ1-2 and V is TRBV5-1; 7 bases are a match to TRBD1. The CDR3 contains 13 residues. The V gene's germline CDR1 is SGHRS and CDR2 YFSETQ. J lost 8 bases, V lost 3 bases, and 7 bases had no gene match. Written as DNA, the CDR3 is TGCGCCAGCAGCTCGATACAGGGGCAAGGCTACACCTTC. It yields the protein CASSSIQGQGYTF.

The chain couples TRBV19 to TRBJ2-7, with 7 bases identical to TRBD1. CDR3 length: 15 residues. CDR1 is LNHDA, CDR2 SQIVND, per germline (reference sequence). The V segment lost 3 bases and the J segment 0 bases; nucleotides outside the gene matches: 5. CDR3 nucleotides: TGTGCCAGTAGTATTATGGGACAGTCCTCCTACGAGCAGTACTTC. It translates to CASSIMGQSSYEQYF.

This chain joins TRBV4-1 and TRBJ2-4; perhaps TRBD1 as D (6 bases). The CDR3 is made up of 14 amino acids. Trimming shortened V by 4 bases and J by 2 bases, and 9 bases separated the two germline ends. Germline V gene sequence: CDR1 MGHRA, CDR2 YSYEKL. The CDR3 sequence: CASSPDSPKNIQYF. The CDR3 region has the DNA TGCGCCAGCAGCCCGGACAGCCCCAAAAACATTCAGTACTTC.

This clone occurred a few times. An end of the junction differs from the germline gene, which may be a read error. The V call is TRBV6-5, the J call TRBJ2-5; tentatively, D is TRBD1 (6 bases). The CDR3 consists of 15 residues. Germline values: CDR1 MNHEY, CDR2 SVGAGI. CDR3 DNA sequence: TGTGCCAGCAGTCACTCCGGACAGACCCAAGAGACCCAGTACTTC. Protein product: CASSHSGQTQETQYF.

Concerning this clone: The same CDR3 is also encoded by other DNA sequences in this sample. The chain joins TRBV7-2 to TRBJ2-7; D remains ambiguous. V was shortened by 1 base and J by 5 bases, with 9 bases between the two germline ends. CDR3 length: 13 amino acids. The germline V gene encodes CDR1 SGHTA and CDR2 FQGNSA. CDR3 region: CASSLVWGDEQYF. In DNA form, the CDR3 reads TGTGCCAGCAGCTTAGTCTGGGGTGACGAGCAGTACTTC.

The chain combines TRBV18 with TRBJ2-7; tentative D call: TRBD2 (5 bases). Trimming removed 3 bases at V and 5 bases at J, with 11 bases between. The CDR3 sequence is 13 residues long. Germline assignment: CDR1 KGHSH and CDR2 LQKENI. Written as DNA, the CDR3 is TGTGCCAGCTCACCTCAGAGGGCTGACGAGCAGTACTTC. Its protein product is CASSPQRADEQYF.

The chain uses TRBV29-1 and TRBJ2-5, with D perhaps matching TRBD1 (6 bases). Matching the DNA end better, TRBJ2-7 makes the J call doubtful. CDR1 SQVTM and CDR2 ANQGSEA come from the germline V gene. This CDR3 is built from 13 residues. CDR3 sequence: CSVGASFWAEQYF. The CDR3 coding sequence is TGCAGCGTGGGGGCCTCTTTCTGGGCCGAGCAGTACTTC.

The chain joins TRBV30 to TRBJ1-6; 7 bases match TRBD1. The V and J ends lost 5 bases and 5 bases, in that order; junction bases with no gene match: 3. CDR1 is GTSNPN and CDR2 is SVGIG in the germline V gene (reference sequence). The CDR3 sequence is 13 residues long. The CDR3 bases are TGTGCCTGGGGGGACAGACATAATTCACCCCTCCACTTT. It codes for CAWGDRHNSPLHF.

The chain uses TRBV5-4 and TRBJ2-7; 12 nucleotides match TRBD2. Unmatched junction bases numbered 4, after V lost 2 bases and J lost 4 bases. In germline, CDR1 is SGHNT, CDR2 YYREEE (reference sequence). This CDR3 region has 15 residues. The CDR3: CASSFSLAGGYEQYF. The CDR3 nucleotides read TGTGCCAGCAGCTTCTCACTAGCGGGAGGATACGAGCAGTACTTC.

The V and J genes are TRBV7-2 and TRBJ1-3; D is undetermined. Germline V gene lookup returns CDR1 SGHTA and CDR2 FQGNSA. The CDR3 consists of 15 residues. The germline V and J ends were trimmed by 1 base and 3 bases, with 10 bases remaining between them. The CDR3 loop reads CASSLVRGGGNTIYF. CDR3 nucleotide sequence: TGTGCCAGCAGCTTAGTCCGGGGTGGTGGAAACACCATATATTTT.

This clone was observed a handful of times. CDR3 amino acids: CASSPQGHQPQHF. CDR3 nucleotides: TGCGCCAGCAGCCCCCAGGGTCATCAGCCCCAGCATTTT. This chain joins TRBV5-1 and TRBJ1-5, with D perhaps TRBD1 (5 bases). Germline CDR1 is SGHRS and CDR2 is YFSETQ. With 4 bases removed from V and 5 bases from J, the gap between germline ends came to 10 bases. The CDR3 contains 13 residues.

The CDR3 coding sequence is TGTGCCAGCAGCTCTGGACAGGGTGAAGCTTTCTTT. Protein product: CASSSGQGEAFF. The chain links TRBV7-9 to TRBJ1-1, with TRBD1 identical over 8 bases. Germline CDR1 reads SEHNR; CDR2 reads FQNEAQ (reference sequence). V lost 4 bases and J lost 7; bases outside the gene matches: 2. This CDR3 is 12 amino acids long.